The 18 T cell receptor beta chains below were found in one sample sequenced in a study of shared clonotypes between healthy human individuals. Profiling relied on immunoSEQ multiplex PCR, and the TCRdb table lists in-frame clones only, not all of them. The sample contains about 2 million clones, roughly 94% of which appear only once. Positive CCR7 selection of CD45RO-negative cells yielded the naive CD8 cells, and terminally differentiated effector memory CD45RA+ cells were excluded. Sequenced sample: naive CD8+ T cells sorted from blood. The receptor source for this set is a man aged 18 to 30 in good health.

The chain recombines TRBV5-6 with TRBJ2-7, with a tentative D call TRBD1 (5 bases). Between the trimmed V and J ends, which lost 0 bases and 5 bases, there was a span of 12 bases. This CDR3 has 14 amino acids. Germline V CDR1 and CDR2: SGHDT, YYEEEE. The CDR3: CASSLDRIAHEQYF. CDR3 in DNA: TGTGCCAGCAGCTTGGACAGGATAGCCCACGAGCAGTACTTC. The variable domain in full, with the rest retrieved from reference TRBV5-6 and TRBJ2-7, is DAGVTQSPTHLIKTRGQQVTLRCSPKSGHDTVSWYQQALGQGPQFIFQYYEEEERQRGNFPDRFSGHQFPNYSSELNVNALLLGDSALYLCASSLDRIAHEQYFGPGTRLTVT.

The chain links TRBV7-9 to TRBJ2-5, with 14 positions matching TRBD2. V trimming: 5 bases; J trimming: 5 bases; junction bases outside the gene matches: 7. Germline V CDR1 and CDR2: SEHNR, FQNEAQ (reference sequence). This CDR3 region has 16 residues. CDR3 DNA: TGTGCCAGCAGCCAGGGACTAGCGGGGGTACTGGAGACCCAGTACTTC. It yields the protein CASSQGLAGVLETQYF.

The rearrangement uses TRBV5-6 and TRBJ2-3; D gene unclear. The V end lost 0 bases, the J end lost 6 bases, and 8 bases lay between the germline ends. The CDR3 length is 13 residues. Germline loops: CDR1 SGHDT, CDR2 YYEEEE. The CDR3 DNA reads TGTGCCAGCAGCTTGGACCTCGAGGATACGCAGTATTTT. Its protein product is CASSLDLEDTQYF.

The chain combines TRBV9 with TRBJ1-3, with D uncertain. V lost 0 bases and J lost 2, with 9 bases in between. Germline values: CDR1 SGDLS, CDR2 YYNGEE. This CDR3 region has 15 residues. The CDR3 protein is CASSVVWGTGNTIYF. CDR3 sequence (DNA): TGTGCCAGCAGCGTAGTTTGGGGAACTGGAAACACCATATATTTT.

The CDR3 DNA reads as TGTGCCAGCAGTCAAGCCCGTAATACTGAAGCTTTCTTT. It encodes CASSQARNTEAFF. This sequence joins TRBV6-6 and TRBJ1-1; no reliable D call. Germline CDR1 is MNHNY and CDR2 is SVGAGI (reference sequence). V lost 5 bases, J lost 5 bases, and 12 bases lay in between. This CDR3 is 13 amino acids long.

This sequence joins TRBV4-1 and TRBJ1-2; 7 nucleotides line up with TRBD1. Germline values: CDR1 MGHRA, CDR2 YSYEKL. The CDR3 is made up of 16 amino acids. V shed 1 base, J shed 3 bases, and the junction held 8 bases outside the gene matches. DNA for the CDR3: TGCGCCAGCAGCCAAGGACAGGGATTGGGGGACTATGGCTACACCTTC. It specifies CASSQGQGLGDYGYTF.

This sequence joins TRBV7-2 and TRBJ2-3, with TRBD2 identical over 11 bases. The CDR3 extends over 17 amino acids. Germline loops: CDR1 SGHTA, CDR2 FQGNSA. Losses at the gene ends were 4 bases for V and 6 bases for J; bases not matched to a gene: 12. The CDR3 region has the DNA TGTGCCAGCAGCTGGGCTCCGACTAGCGGGGAGGGGGATACGCAGTATTTT. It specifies CASSWAPTSGEGDTQYF.

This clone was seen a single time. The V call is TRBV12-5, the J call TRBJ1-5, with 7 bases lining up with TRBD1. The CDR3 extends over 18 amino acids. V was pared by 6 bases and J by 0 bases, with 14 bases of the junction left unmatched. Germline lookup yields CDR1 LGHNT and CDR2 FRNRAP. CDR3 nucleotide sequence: TGTGCTAGTGGGGGTGCGACAGGGCTTTTTCATAGCAATCAGCCCCAGCATTTT. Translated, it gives CASGGATGLFHSNQPQHF.

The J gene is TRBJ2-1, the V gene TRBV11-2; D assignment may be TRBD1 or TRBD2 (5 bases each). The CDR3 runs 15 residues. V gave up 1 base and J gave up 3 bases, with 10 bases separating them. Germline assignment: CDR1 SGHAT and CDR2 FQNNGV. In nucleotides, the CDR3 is TGTGCCAGCAGCTTAGGTGGGGGATTCTACAATGAGCAGTTCTTC. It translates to CASSLGGGFYNEQFF.

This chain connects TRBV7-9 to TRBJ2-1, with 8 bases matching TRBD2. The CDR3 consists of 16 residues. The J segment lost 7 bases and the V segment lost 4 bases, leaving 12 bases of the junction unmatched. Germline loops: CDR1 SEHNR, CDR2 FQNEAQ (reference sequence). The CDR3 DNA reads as TGTGCCAGCAGCTCCTCGGGGGCGGGAGGCTGGAATGAGCAGTTCTTC. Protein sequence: CASSSSGAGGWNEQFF.

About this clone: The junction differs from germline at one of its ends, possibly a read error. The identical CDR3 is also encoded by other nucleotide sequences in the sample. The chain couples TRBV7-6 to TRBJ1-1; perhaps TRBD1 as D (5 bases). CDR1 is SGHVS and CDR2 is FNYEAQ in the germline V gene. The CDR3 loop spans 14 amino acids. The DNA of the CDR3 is TGTGCCAGCAGCCTAGCCGGCAGGGACACTGAAGCTTTCTTT. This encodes CASSLAGRDTEAFF. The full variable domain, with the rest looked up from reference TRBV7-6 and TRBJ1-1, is GAGVSQSPRYKVTKRGQDVALRCDPISGHVSLYWYRQALGQGPEFLTYFNYEAQQDKSGLPNDRFSAERPEGSISTLTIQRTEQRDSAMYRCASSLAGRDTEAFFGQGTRLTVV.

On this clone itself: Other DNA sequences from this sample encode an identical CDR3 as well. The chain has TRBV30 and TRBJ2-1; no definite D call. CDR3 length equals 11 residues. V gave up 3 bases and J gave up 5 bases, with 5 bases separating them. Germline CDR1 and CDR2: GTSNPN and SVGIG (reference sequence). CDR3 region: CAWSGNNEQFF. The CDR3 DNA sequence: TGTGCCTGGAGCGGAAACAATGAGCAGTTCTTC. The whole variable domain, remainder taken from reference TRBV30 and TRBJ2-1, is SQTIHQWPATLVQPVGSPLSLECTVEGTSNPNLYWYRQAAGRGLQLLFYSVGIGQISSEVPQNLSASRPQDRQFILSSKKLLLSDSGFYLCAWSGNNEQFFGPGTRLTVL.

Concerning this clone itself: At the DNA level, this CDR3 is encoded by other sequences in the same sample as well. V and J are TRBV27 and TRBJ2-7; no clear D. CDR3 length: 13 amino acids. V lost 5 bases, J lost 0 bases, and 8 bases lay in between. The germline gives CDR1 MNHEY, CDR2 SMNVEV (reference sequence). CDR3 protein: CASSLLSSYEQYF. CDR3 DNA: TGTGCCAGCAGTCTCCTCAGCTCCTACGAGCAGTACTTC.

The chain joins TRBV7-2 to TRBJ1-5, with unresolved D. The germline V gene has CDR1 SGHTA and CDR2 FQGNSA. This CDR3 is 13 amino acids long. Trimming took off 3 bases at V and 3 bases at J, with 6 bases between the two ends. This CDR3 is CASSFGPNQPQHF. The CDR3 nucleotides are TGTGCCAGCAGCTTCGGACCCAATCAGCCCCAGCATTTT. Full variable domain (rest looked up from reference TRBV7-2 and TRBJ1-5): GAGVSQSPSNKVTEKGKDVELRCDPISGHTALYWYRQSLGQGLEFLIYFQGNSAPDKSGLPSDRFSAERTGGSVSTLTIQRTQQEDSAVYLCASSFGPNQPQHFGDGTRLSIL.

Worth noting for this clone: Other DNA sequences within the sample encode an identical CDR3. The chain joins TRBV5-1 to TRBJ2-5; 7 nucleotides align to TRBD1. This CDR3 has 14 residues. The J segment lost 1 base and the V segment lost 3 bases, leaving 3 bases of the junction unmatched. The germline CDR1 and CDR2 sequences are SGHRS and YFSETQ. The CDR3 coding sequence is TGCGCCAGCAGCTCTGGACAGGTCCAAGAGACCCAGTACTTC. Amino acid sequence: CASSSGQVQETQYF.

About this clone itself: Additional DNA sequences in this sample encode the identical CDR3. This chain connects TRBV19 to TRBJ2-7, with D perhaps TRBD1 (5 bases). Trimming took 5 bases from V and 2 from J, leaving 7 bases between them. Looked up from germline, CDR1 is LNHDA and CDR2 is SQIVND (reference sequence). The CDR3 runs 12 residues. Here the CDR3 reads CASSDSPYEQYF. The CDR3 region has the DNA TGTGCCAGTAGTGACAGTCCCTACGAGCAGTACTTC.

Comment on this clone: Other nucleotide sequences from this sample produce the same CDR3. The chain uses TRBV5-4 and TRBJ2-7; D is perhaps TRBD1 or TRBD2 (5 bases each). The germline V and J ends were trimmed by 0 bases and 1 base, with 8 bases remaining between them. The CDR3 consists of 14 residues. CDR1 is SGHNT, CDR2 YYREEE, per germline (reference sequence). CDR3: CASSLERGSYEQYF. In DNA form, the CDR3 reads TGTGCCAGCAGCTTGGAGAGGGGTTCCTACGAGCAGTACTTC. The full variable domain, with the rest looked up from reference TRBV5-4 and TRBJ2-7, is ETGVTQSPTHLIKTRGQQVTLRCSSQSGHNTVSWYQQALGQGPQFIFQYYREEENGRGNFPPRFSGLQFPNYSSELNVNALELDDSALYLCASSLERGSYEQYFGPGTRLTVT.

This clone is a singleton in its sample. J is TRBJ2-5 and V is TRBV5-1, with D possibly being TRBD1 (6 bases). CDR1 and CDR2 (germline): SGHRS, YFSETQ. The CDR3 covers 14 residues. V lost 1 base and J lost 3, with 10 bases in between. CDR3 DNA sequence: TGCGCCAGCAGCTTGATAGGGGGAGAAGAGACCCAGTACTTC. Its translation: CASSLIGGEETQYF.